Shown below are 2 T cell receptor beta chains from a single sample sequenced in a study of T cells after yellow fever vaccination. TCRdb called the 5' RACE reads again in MiXCR, with one record for every CDR3 protein. The repertoire consists of about 340,000 distinct CDR3 sequences, with around 3.9% occurring once and the leading ten covering 20% to 25%. The sequenced sample was PBMCs, obtained 5 days after the yellow fever booster vaccination. The origin of the receptors is a man aged 18-30 years who received the YFV17D yellow fever vaccine.

In its sample, this clonotype was seen many times. The chain recombines TRBV7-3 with TRBJ1-1; D is possibly TRBD1 (5 bases). Germline CDR1 and CDR2: SGHTA and FQGTGA. This CDR3 has 12 residues. V lost 5 bases to trimming and J lost 9 bases, with 13 bases between them. The CDR3: CASSTGPGQAFF. The CDR3 DNA reads as TGTGCCAGCAGCACGGGGCCAGGGCAAGCTTTCTTT.

The sample holds a few counts of this clonotype. J is TRBJ2-6 and V is TRBV27; D perhaps matches TRBD1 (6 bases). Germline values: CDR1 MNHEY, CDR2 SMNVEV (reference sequence). V was clipped by 6 bases and J by 2 bases, with 14 bases between them. The CDR3 covers 16 residues. CDR3 nucleotides: TGTGCCAGCAGAAACCAGAACAGGGCTGGGGCCAACGTCCTGACTTTC. It is translated as CASRNQNRAGANVLTF.